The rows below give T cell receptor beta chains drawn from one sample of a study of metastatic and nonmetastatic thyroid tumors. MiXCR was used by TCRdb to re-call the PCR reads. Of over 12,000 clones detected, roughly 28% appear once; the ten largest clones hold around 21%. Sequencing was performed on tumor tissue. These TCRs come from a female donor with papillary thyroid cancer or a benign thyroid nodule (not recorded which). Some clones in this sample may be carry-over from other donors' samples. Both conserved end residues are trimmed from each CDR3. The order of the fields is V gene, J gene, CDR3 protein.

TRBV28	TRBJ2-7	ASSVDRGPYEQY
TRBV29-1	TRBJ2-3	SVGGTSGTLGGTQY
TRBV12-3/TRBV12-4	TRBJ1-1	ASSLGGGVAEAF
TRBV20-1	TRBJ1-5	SASRLGQSNQPQH
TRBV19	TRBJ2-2	ASTLVRSGQGDTGELF
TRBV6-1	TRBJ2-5	ASSETGSAGETQY
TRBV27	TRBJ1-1	ASSRDRENTEAF
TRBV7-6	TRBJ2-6	ASSFGTVLSGANVLT
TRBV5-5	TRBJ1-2	ASSLDLSSYGYT
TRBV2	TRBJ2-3	ASSSGTDTQY
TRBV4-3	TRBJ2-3	ASSQDQRGGAGDTQY
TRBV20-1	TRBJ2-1	SARDYQRGARNEQF
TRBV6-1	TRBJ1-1	ASRDRDRAVTEAF
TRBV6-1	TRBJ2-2	ASSQGPRTGELF
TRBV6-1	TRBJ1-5	ASRKWESNQPQH
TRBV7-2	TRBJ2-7	ASSLDPGAEQY
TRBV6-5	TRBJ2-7	ASSYAVLAGSYSYEQY
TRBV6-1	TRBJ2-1	ASAGQPYCYNEQF
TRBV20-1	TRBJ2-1	SAAISSGRGNEQF
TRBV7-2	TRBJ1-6	ASSLASYNSPLH
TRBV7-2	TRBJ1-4	ASSLGFGAGVEKLF
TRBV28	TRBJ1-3	ASGDTVDTIY
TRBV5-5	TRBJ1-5	ASSLDGDSNQPQH
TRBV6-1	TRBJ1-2	ASRPRDITRSNYGYT
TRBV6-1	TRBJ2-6	ASLGGGSGANVLT
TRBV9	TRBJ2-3	ASSVAGGPGDTQY
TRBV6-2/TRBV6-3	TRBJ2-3	ASSYARLGTDTQY
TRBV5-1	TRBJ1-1	ASRLNTEAF
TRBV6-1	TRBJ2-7	ASSEASGQGFYEQY
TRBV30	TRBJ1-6	AWTVAQPPLH
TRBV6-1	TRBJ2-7	ASTGTSGGEVYEQY
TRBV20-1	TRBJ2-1	SAKGDSSYNEQF
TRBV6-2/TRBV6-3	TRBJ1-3	ASSYDFGNTIY
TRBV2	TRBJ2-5	ASSDLAGRQETQY
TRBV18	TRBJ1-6	ASSDRYSPLH
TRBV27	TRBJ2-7	ASRLSPDTYEQY
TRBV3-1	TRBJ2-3	ASSQPRDTQY
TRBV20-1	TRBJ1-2	SARDREYGYT
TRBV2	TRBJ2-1	ASSDSEQF
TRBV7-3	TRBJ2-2	ASSLLAGAGDTGELF
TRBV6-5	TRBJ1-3	ASSSWDRGNTIY
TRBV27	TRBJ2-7	ASSYRDSRYEQY
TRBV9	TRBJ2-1	ASSPRGGGGYNEQF
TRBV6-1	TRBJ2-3	ASSPGGGGTDTQY
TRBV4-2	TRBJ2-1	ASSQDGGDYNEQF
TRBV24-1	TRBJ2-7	ATSDHRDYEQY
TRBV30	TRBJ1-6	AWSVGTTVSPLH
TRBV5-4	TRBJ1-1	ASSLAGILNTEAF
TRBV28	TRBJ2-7	ASGGGATYEQH
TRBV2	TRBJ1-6	ASRQEDNSPLH
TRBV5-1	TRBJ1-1	ASSVGQGMNTEAF
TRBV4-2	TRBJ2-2	ASSQDWTGFTGELF
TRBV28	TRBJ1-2	ASSLADRYGYT
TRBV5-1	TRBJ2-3	ASSSQGAGDTQY
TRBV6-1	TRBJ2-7	ASRASGLAGVYEQY
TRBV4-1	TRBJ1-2	ASSQGQGFYYGYT
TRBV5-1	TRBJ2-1	ASSPIAGGRSNEQF